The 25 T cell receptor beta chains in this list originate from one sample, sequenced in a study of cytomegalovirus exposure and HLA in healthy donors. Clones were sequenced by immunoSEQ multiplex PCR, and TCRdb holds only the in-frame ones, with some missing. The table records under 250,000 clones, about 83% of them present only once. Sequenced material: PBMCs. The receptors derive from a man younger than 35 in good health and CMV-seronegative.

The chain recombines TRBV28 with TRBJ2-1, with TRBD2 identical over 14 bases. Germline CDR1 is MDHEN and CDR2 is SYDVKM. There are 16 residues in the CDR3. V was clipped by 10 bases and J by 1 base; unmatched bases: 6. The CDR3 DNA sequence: TGTGCCACCAAGGGGACTAGCGGGGGTTCCTACAATGAGCAGTTCTTC. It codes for CATKGTSGGSYNEQFF.

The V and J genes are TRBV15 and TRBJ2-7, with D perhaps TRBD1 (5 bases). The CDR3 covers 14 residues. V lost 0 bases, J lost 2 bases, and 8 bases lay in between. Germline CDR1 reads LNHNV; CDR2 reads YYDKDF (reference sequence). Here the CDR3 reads CATSRDAGTYEQYF. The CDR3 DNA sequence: TGTGCCACCAGCAGAGATGCAGGGACCTACGAGCAGTACTTC.

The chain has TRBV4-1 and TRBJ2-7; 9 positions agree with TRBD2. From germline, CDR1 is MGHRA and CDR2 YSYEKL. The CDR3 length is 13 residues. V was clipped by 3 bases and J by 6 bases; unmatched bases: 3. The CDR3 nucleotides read TGCGCCAGCAGCCATGCGGGGGGGTCCGAGCAGTACTTC. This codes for CASSHAGGSEQYF.

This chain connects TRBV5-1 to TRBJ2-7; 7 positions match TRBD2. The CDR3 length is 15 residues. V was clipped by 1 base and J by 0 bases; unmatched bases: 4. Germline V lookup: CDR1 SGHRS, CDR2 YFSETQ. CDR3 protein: CASSLFTGGSYEQYF. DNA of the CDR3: TGCGCCAGCAGCTTGTTCACGGGAGGCTCCTACGAGCAGTACTTC.

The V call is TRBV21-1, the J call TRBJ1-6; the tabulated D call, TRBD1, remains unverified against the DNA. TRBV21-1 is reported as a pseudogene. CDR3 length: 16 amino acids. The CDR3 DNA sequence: TGTGCCAGCAGCAACCCCGAGGACAGGGAAAATTCACCCCTCCACTTT. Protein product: CASSNPEDRENSPLHF.

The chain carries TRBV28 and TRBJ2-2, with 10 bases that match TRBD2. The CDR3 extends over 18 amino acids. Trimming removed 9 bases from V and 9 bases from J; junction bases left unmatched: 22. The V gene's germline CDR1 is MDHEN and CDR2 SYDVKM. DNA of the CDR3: TGTGCCAGGAAAACGAACCTAGCGGGAGTTTTGAAGGGTAGGGAGCTGTTTTTT. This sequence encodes CARKTNLAGVLKGRELFF.

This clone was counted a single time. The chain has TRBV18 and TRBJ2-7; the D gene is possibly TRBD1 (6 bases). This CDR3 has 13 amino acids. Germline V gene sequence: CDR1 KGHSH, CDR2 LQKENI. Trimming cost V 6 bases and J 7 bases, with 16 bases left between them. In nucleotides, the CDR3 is TGTGCCAGCTCCCACTCGGACAGCCGAGAGCAGTACTTC. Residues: CASSHSDSREQYF.

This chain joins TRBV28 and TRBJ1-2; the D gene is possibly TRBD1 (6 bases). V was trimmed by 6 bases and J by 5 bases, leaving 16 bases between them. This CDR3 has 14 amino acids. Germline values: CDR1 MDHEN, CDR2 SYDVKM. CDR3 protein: CASRPGGASYGYTF. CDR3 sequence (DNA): TGTGCCAGCAGACCGGGGGGGGCCTCATATGGCTACACCTTC.

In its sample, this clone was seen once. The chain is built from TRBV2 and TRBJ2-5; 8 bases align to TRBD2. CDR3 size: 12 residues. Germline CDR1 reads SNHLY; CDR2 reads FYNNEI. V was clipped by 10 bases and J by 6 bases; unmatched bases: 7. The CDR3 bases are TGTGCCACCCAGCGGGGGTTGCAGACCCAGTACTTC. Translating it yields CATQRGLQTQYF. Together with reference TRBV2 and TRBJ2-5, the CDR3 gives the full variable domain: EPEVTQTPSHQVTQMGQEVILRCVPISNHLYFYWYRQILGQKVEFLVSFYNNEISEKSEIFDDQFSVERPDGSNFTLKIRSTKLEDSAMYFCATQRGLQTQYFGPGTRLLVL.

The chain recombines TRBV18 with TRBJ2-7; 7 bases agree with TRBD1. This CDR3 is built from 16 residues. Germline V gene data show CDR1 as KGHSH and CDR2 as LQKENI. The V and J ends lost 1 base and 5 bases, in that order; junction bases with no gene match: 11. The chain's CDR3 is CASSPLGAGGTNEQYF. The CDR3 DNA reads TGTGCCAGCTCACCACTGGGGGCAGGGGGTACAAACGAGCAGTACTTC.

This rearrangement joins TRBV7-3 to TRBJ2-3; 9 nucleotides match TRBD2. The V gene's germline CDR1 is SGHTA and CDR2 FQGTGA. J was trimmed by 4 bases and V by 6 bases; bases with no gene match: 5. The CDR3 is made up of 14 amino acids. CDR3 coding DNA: TGTGCCAGCAGGGCAGGGACTAGCCCAGATACGCAGTATTTT. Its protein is CASRAGTSPDTQYF.

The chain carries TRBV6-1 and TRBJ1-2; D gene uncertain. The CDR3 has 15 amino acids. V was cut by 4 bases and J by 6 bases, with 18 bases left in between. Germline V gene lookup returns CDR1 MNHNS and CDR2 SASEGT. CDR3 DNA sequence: TGTGCCAGCAGTGGGCTTGGGTTGGGAGCTAATGGCTACACCTTC. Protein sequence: CASSGLGLGANGYTF.

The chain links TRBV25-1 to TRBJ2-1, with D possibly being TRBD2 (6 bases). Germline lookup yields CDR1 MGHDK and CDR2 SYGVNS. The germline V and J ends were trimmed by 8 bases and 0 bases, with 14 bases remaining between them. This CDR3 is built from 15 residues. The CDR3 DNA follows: TGTGCCAGCCATACAGGAGGGCTCTCCTACAATGAGCAGTTCTTC. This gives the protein CASHTGGLSYNEQFF.

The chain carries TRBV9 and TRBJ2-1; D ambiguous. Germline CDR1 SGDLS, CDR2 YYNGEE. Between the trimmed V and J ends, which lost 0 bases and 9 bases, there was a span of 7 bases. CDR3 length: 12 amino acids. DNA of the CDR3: TGTGCCAGCAGCGTAGGCGGAATTGAGCAGTTCTTC. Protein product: CASSVGGIEQFF.

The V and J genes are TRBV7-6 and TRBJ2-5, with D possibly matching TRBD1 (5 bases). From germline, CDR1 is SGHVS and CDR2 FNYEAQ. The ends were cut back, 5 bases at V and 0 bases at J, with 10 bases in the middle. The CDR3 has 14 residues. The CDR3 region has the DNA TGTGCCAGCAGCCCTCGACAGTACCAAGAGACCCAGTACTTC. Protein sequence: CASSPRQYQETQYF.

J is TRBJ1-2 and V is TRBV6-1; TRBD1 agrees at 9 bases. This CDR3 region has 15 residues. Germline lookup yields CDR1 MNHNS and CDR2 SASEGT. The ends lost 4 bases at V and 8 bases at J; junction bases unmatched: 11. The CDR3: CASSGGGQGVWGYTF. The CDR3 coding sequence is TGTGCCAGCAGTGGTGGGGGACAGGGAGTTTGGGGCTACACCTTC.

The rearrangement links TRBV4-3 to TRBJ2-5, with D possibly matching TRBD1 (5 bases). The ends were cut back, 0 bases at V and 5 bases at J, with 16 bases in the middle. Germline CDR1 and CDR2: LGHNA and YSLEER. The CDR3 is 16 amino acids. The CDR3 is CASSQELVGVGETQYF. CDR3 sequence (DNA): TGCGCCAGCAGCCAAGAACTGGTAGGGGTTGGGGAGACCCAGTACTTC.

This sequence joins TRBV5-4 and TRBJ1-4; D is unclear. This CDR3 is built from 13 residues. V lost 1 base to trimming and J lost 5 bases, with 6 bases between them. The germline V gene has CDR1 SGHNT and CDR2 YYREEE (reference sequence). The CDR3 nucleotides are TGTGCCAGCAGCTTGTCAAAAAATGAAAAACTGTTTTTT. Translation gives CASSLSKNEKLFF.

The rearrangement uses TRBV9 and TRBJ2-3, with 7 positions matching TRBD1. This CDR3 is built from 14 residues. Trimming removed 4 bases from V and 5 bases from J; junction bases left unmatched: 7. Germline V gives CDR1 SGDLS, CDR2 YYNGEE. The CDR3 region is CASSITGAGDTQYF. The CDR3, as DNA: TGTGCCAGCAGCATCACAGGGGCCGGAGATACGCAGTATTTT.

CDR3 sequence reads: CASSISGETQYF. CDR3 coding DNA: TGTGCCAGTAGTATATCCGGGGAGACCCAGTACTTC. The chain uses TRBV19 and TRBJ2-5, with D unresolved. Germline loops: CDR1 LNHDA, CDR2 SQIVND (reference sequence). The CDR3 loop spans 12 amino acids. Between the trimmed V and J ends, which lost 2 bases and 5 bases, there was a span of 6 bases.

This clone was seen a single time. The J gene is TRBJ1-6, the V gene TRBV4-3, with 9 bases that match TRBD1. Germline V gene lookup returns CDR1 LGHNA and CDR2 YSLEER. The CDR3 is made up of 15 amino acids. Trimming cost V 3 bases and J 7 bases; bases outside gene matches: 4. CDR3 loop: CASSHPGTGNSPLHF. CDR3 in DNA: TGCGCCAGCAGCCATCCTGGGACAGGGAATTCACCCCTCCACTTT.

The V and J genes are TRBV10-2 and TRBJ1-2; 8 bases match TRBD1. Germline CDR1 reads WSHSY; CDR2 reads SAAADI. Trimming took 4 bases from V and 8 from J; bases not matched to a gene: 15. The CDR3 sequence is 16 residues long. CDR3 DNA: TGCGCCAGCAGTGTTTTCTCTGGGACAGGTCATGAGGGCTACACCTTC. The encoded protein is CASSVFSGTGHEGYTF.

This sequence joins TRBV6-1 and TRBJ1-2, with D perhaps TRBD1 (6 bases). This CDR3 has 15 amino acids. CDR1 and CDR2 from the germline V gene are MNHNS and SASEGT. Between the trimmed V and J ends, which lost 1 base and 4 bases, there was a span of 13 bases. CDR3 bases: TGTGCCAGCAGTGAAGGACAGGACAGCGGCTATGGCTACACCTTC. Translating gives CASSEGQDSGYGYTF.

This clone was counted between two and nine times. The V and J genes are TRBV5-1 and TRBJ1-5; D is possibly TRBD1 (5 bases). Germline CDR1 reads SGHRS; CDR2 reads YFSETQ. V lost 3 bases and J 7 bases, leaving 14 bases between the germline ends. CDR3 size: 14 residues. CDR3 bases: TGCGCCAGCAGCTGGAGGGGCACCCGGCAGCCCCAGCATTTT. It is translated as CASSWRGTRQPQHF.

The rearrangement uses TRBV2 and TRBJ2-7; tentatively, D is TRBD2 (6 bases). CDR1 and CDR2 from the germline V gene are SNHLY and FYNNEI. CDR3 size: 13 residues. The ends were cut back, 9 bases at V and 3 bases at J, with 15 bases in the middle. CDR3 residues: CASSGAADYEQYF. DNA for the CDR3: TGTGCCAGTTCGGGAGCGGCAGACTACGAGCAGTACTTC.